This T cell receptor beta chain was sequenced in a study of response to subunit inactivated influenza vaccine. TCRdb processed the RT-PCR reads anew with MiXCR; each CDR3 protein has one entry. Of around 200,000 distinct CDR3 sequences listed, around 12% are singletons. Another study also made use of these data, one on T cells expressing NK-cell markers. From that paper: 5'RACE template switching with UMIs produced the TCR beta cDNA. Several of the experiments relied on an anti-gamma-delta TCR antibody so that only alpha-beta TCR T cells were sorted. Whether expanded NKG2C+ T cell clones were HCMV specific stayed uncertain.

The sample here was CD8+ T cells sorted from PBMCs, taken approximately 13 days after vaccination. The receptor's source is a man between 45 and 60 years old who received an inactivated influenza vaccine.

CDR3 protein: CASRIGTGRNEKLFF. The CDR3 DNA is TGTGCCAGCAGGATAGGGACAGGGAGGAATGAAAAACTGTTTTTT. The gene calls are TRBV27 and TRBJ1-4; 9 bases fit TRBD1. V lost 6 bases, J lost 5 bases, and 7 bases stayed unmatched. The CDR3 spans 15 residues. The germline CDR1 and CDR2 sequences are MNHEY and SMNVEV (reference sequence).